These T cell receptor beta chains were read from a single sample in a study of T cells in Graves' hyperthyroidism and ophthalmopathy. One entry per CDR3 protein results from TCRdb running MiXCR on the multiplex PCR reads. The sample holds 250,000 to 400,000 distinct CDR3 sequences, roughly 15% seen once. The source material was blood. Receptors were obtained from a woman aged 40-49 years with Graves' ophthalmopathy. Both conserved end residues are part of each CDR3. A D gene is named only where the DNA matches it firmly. The listing skips clone size in some rows; elsewhere it reads once, few, many or a size class.

j_gene | v_gene | d_gene | abundance | CDR3aa | CDR3nt
TRBJ1-1 | TRBV28 | - | many | CASSLYSGNTEAFF | TGTGCCAGCAGTTTATATTCTGGGAACACTGAAGCTTTCTTT
TRBJ1-5 | TRBV4-1 | TRBD1 | - | CASSQVGTANQPQHF | TGCGCCAGCAGCCAAGTGGGGACAGCTAATCAGCCCCAGCATTTT
TRBJ2-3 | TRBV9 | TRBD1 | few | CASSVGQEGTDTQYF | TGTGCCAGCAGCGTCGGACAGGAGGGCACAGATACGCAGTATTTT
TRBJ1-5 | TRBV5-5 | - | - | CASSLDPRGGQNSNQPQHF | TGTGCCAGCAGCTTGGACCCCCGGGGAGGCCAAAATAGCAATCAGCCCCAGCATTTT
TRBJ1-2 | TRBV6-1 | - | - | CASSRPWVGGSGVGYGYTF | TGTGCCAGCAGTAGACCTTGGGTGGGGGGTTCGGGTGTAGGCTATGGCTACACCTTC
TRBJ2-7 | TRBV29-1 | - | many | CSVGQGNEQYF | TGCAGCGTTGGTCAGGGGAACGAGCAGTACTTC
TRBJ1-2 | TRBV2 | - | many | CASRGLRVYGYTF | TGTGCCAGCAGGGGACTGCGGGTCTATGGCTACACCTTC
TRBJ1-5 | TRBV5-5 | - | few | CASSLVQGTQPQHF | TGTGCCAGCAGCTTGGTTCAGGGGACCCAGCCCCAGCATTTT
TRBJ2-5 | TRBV29-1 | - | many | CSVVPQETQYF | TGCAGCGTTGTCCCCCAAGAGACCCAGTACTTC
TRBJ1-1 | TRBV30 | - | - | CAWSIGGLTEAFF | TGTGCCTGGAGTATCGGGGGATTGACTGAAGCTTTCTTT
TRBJ2-2 | TRBV6-5 | TRBD2 | few | CASSYSLLAGGPGELVF | TGTGCCAGCAGTTACTCGCTTTTAGCGGGAGGGCCCGGGGAGCTGGTTTTT
TRBJ1-5 | TRBV2 | - | many | CASSGLKGDQPQHF | TGTGCCAGCAGTGGGCTAAAGGGGGACCAGCCCCAGCATTTT
TRBJ1-2 | TRBV7-9 | TRBD1 | - | CASSLGQGTYGYTF | TGTGCCAGCAGCTTAGGACAGGGGACCTATGGCTACACCTTC
TRBJ2-1 | TRBV10-2 | - | many | CASSEGYEQFF | TGCGCCAGCAGTGAGGGGTATGAGCAGTTCTTC
TRBJ2-5 | TRBV7-2 | TRBD2 | - | CASSLGGGSETQYF | TGTGCCAGCAGCTTAGGGGGGGGAAGCGAGACCCAGTACTTC
TRBJ2-5 | TRBV5-1 | - | - | CASSSPTLGWETQYF | TGCGCCAGCAGTTCACCGACATTGGGGTGGGAGACCCAGTACTTC
TRBJ2-3 | TRBV12-3/TRBV12-4 | - | many | CASSRFGDTQYF | TGTGCCAGCAGCCGCTTCGGGGATACGCAGTATTTT
TRBJ2-1 | TRBV6-1 | TRBD2 | many | CASKKLAGGPPYNEQFF | TGTGCCAGCAAGAAACTAGCGGGAGGGCCCCCCTACAATGAGCAGTTCTTC
TRBJ2-1 | TRBV27 | TRBD2 | few | CASSFQGLTSGRGYEQFF | TGTGCCAGCAGTTTCCAAGGCTTAACTAGCGGGAGGGGATACGAGCAGTTCTTC
TRBJ1-4 | TRBV28 | - | many | CASRPAGLHNEKLFF | TGTGCCAGCCGTCCCGCGGGACTCCATAATGAAAAACTGTTTTTT
TRBJ2-7 | TRBV29-1 | - | many | CSGKQVPRGEQYF | TGCAGCGGAAAACAGGTCCCGAGGGGGGAGCAGTACTTC
TRBJ1-2 | TRBV5-6 | TRBD1 | - | CASSPDRLANYGYTF | TGTGCCAGCAGCCCGGACAGGTTAGCTAACTATGGCTACACCTTC
TRBJ2-1 | TRBV30 | - | many | CACLRLVSNEQFF | TGTGCCTGTCTTAGGTTAGTTAGCAATGAGCAGTTCTTC
TRBJ1-1 | TRBV15 | TRBD1 | few | CATSGDRDRGLVGEAFF | TGTGCCACCAGCGGAGACCGGGACAGGGGATTGGTCGGGGAAGCTTTCTTT
TRBJ2-3 | TRBV7-9 | - | many | CASSLSTGRTDTQYF | TGTGCCAGCAGCTTATCAACGGGCCGCACAGATACGCAGTATTTT
TRBJ2-7 | TRBV20-1 | - | many | CSANSAGSYEQYF | TGCAGTGCTAACTCCGCGGGGTCTTACGAGCAGTACTTC
TRBJ2-1 | TRBV11-2 | TRBD2 | many | CASSLLGTSRYNEQFF | TGTGCCAGCAGCTTATTAGGGACTAGCAGATACAATGAGCAGTTCTTC
TRBJ1-1 | TRBV2 | - | many | CASSPQAREAFF | TGTGCCAGCAGTCCCCAAGCGCGTGAAGCTTTCTTT
TRBJ2-7 | TRBV2 | TRBD2 | few | CASSEKAGRGDRISYEQYF | TGTGCCAGCAGTGAGAAGGCGGGACGGGGGGACCGTATCTCCTACGAGCAGTACTTC
TRBJ2-5 | TRBV6-1 | - | many | CASGVGIQETQYF | TGTGCCAGCGGGGTAGGCATCCAAGAGACCCAGTACTTC
TRBJ1-6 | TRBV28 | TRBD1 | many | CASSSRDRSTVPLHF | TGTGCCAGCAGTTCCCGGGACAGGTCGACCGTTCCCCTCCACTTT
TRBJ2-5 | TRBV7-2 | TRBD1 | many | CASSKRGQGIQETQYF | TGTGCCAGCAGCAAGAGGGGACAGGGGATCCAAGAGACCCAGTACTTC
TRBJ1-2 | TRBV19 | - | many | CASSSYRDYYGYTF | TGTGCCAGTAGTAGCTACAGGGATTACTATGGCTACACCTTC